This TCR beta chain was identified during a study of blood T cell repertoires in COVID-19. Study summary: COVID-19 samples collected from the United States, Italy and Spain covered acute and convalescent phases. PBMCs, B-cell-depleted T cells, or T cells were the source of the cDNA or gDNA that made up the material.

This CDR3 has 14 amino acids. Germline V CDR1 and CDR2: LNHNV, YYDKDF (reference sequence). V was cut by 8 bases and J by 6 bases, with 17 bases left in between. Authors' analysis steps: The authors estimated nucleated cell counts from reference gene primer amplification. The method was immunoSEQ multiplex PCR; TCRdb's version includes in-frame clones alone and lacks a portion of them. The D gene and trimming were derived from the DNA, and the V and J assignments and clone size from that table. The sample comprises under 200,000 clones, roughly four fifths of which are singletons, and 2.6% rests with the top ten.

Sample: peripheral blood. The chain employs TRBV15 and TRBJ1-5, with TRBD1 as a possible D gene (6 bases). This TCR derives from a human donor with acute or convalescent COVID-19. The donor label of this sample is uncertain. CDR3 nucleotides: TGTGCCACCGGGGAATCCGGGACAACTCAGCCCCAGCATTTT. Protein sequence: CATGESGTTQPQHF.